This T cell receptor (beta chain) was sequenced for a study of T cell repertoires in cytomegalovirus infection (dated by TCRdb to the late 2010s). With regard to the full study: Peptide stimulations targeted recently identified HLA-C-restricted CMV epitopes, whose presentation resists viral immunomodulation, together with well-studied HLA-B-restricted epitopes. Donor HLA type was relevant to the analysis, as public TCR beta signatures indicated carriage of CMV infection together with the matching HLA type.

Between the V and J ends, shortened by 5 bases and 1 base respectively, the junction contains 12 bases. The CDR3, cysteine through phenylalanine, is 14 amino acids long. The entry retains the CDR3 DNA only, 42 bases that are in frame from base 1. Looking up the germline V gene yields CDR1 SGHVS and CDR2 FQNEAQ. This clonotype was picked up a small number of times. It has no known antigen specificity. Base qualities are not recorded, but no much larger clone differs from it by a single base. The sample was run on an Illumina HiSeq 1500. Clones were called with MiXCR by TCRdb after fastp trimmed the public reads at Q25, and only in-frame beta chains were retained. Entries that share a CDR3 protein sequence are merged under the most common genes and DNA. This sample is represented by about 55,000 distinct CDR3 sequences; more than 15% of them were singletons. The ten largest clones represent less than 70% of the sample.

According to the study, the label for this sample's treatment or condition signals: in vitro stimulation with specific CMV peptide epitopes to enrich CMV-specific T cells. Broad study findings and their caveats: In both this cohort and an independent roughly 400-donor cohort, the cumulative frequency of public TCR beta family members distinguished carriers of CMV infection plus the relevant HLA type. The ex vivo response was dominated by HLA-C-restricted CMV-specific TCR beta clonotypes, which also provided the single most frequent clonotype in two of eight donors.

Sequenced material: CD8+ T cells from cultured PBMCs, taken from culture after CMV antigen stimulation. The V and J segments used are TRBV7-8 and TRBJ2-7, with no D gene named confidently. This clonotype was obtained from a human donor in good health (CMV status not recorded). Some clones in this sample may be carry-over from other donors' samples. The DNA reads TGTGCCAGCAGCCCAACCTACTTGTCCTACGAGCAGTACTTC. This yields the protein CASSPTYLSYEQYF.